The 16 T cell receptor beta chains below all came from one sample that was sequenced in a study of T cells in Graves' hyperthyroidism and ophthalmopathy. TCR beta CDR3 sequences were amplified from RNA transcripts. With the HTBI primer set, the TCR CDR3 went through a first round of RT-PCR. MiXCR, run by TCRdb on the multiplex PCR reads, gives a single entry per CDR3 protein. This table holds roughly 660,000 distinct CDR3 sequences, around 16% found once. The sequencing input was blood. The receptors were gathered from a middle-aged man with Graves' hyperthyroidism.

V and J are TRBV12-3 or TRBV12-4 and TRBJ1-1; 7 nucleotides agree with TRBD1. CDR3 length: 16 residues. The trim removed 5 bases at V and 1 base at J, leaving 10 bases unmatched. CDR3 amino acids: CASSLRGTVRNTEAFF. The CDR3 nucleotides are TGTGCCAGCAGTCTCAGGGGGACAGTGAGGAACACTGAAGCTTTCTTT.

The table lists this clonotype with many counts. The rearrangement uses TRBV12-3 or TRBV12-4 and TRBJ1-1; TRBD1 agrees at 8 bases. Losses at the gene ends were 7 bases for V and 5 bases for J; bases not matched to a gene: 15. CDR3 length: 16 residues. CDR3 nucleotide sequence: TGTGCCAGCACCCCTGGACAGGGAATGGGGGAAACTGAAGCTTTCTTT. This translates into CASTPGQGMGETEAFF.

This clonotype was recorded at least ten times. The chain uses TRBV28 and TRBJ1-5; TRBD1 agrees at 8 bases. Germline V gene lookup returns CDR1 MDHEN and CDR2 SYDVKM. This CDR3 comprises 16 residues. The V and J ends lost 7 bases and 4 bases, in that order; junction bases with no gene match: 12. CDR3 DNA sequence: TGTGCCAGCATGGGATCAGGACAGGGCGTAAATCAGCCCCAGCATTTT. This encodes CASMGSGQGVNQPQHF.

This clonotype was seen many times. This chain uses TRBV11-2 with TRBJ2-7; D possibly corresponds to TRBD1 (5 bases). This CDR3 is 14 amino acids long. Germline CDR1 and CDR2: SGHAT and FQNNGV. V was shortened by 5 bases and J by 3 bases, with 14 bases between the two germline ends. The CDR3 bases are TGTGCCAGCAGCCGTAACCCAGGGTACTACGAGCAGTACTTC. This gives the protein CASSRNPGYYEQYF.

About this clonotype itself: This CDR3 is missing its conserved last phenylalanine or tryptophan, likely due to a read error. The chain employs TRBV6-5 and TRBJ1-2; 8 bases fit TRBD1. CDR1 MNHEY and CDR2 SVGAGI come from the germline V gene. CDR3 length equals 15 residues. V lost 3 bases to trimming and J lost 7 bases; unmatched junction nucleotides: 10. CDR3 amino acids: CASSYGAGGGFGYTV. Written as DNA, the CDR3 is TGTGCCAGCAGTTATGGTGCAGGGGGCGGTTTTGGCTACACCGTC.

This chain connects TRBV12-3 or TRBV12-4 to TRBJ2-3; unclear D gene. The germline V and J ends were trimmed by 7 bases and 3 bases, with 11 bases remaining between them. CDR3 length: 13 residues. DNA for the CDR3: TGTGCCAGCACCTTCCGCAGGACAGATACGCAGTATTTT. Its protein product is CASTFRRTDTQYF.

This clonotype appeared a few times. The chain recombines TRBV5-1 with TRBJ2-1; D ambiguous. Germline CDR1 SGHRS, CDR2 YFSETQ. The CDR3 is 15 amino acids. V gave up 0 bases and J gave up 7 bases, with 14 bases separating them. The CDR3 reads CASSLDLVKGNEQFF. The CDR3 bases are TGCGCCAGCAGCTTGGACCTCGTTAAAGGGAATGAGCAGTTCTTC.

This clonotype was seen more than once but under ten times. The V gene is TRBV24-1, the J gene TRBJ1-1; 7 positions agree with TRBD1. Trimming removed 4 bases from V and 4 bases from J; junction bases left unmatched: 8. The germline V gene encodes CDR1 KGHDR and CDR2 SFDVKD. This CDR3 has 15 residues. The CDR3 sequence is CATSDQNRGITEAFF. CDR3 bases: TGTGCCACCAGTGACCAAAACAGGGGAATCACTGAAGCTTTCTTT.

Many counts were recorded for this clonotype. The chain employs TRBV6-1 and TRBJ2-2; maybe TRBD1 (5 bases). The V gene lost 7 bases and the J gene lost 4 bases, with 16 bases spanning the gap. The CDR3 has 15 amino acids. The germline gives CDR1 MNHNS, CDR2 SASEGT. DNA for the CDR3: TGTGCCAGCACGTGGGGCCCGACAGTCACCGGGGAGCTGTTTTTT. This translates into CASTWGPTVTGELFF.

This clonotype has ten or more counts. The rearrangement uses TRBV7-9 and TRBJ2-3; D remains unclear. The V end was cut by 5 bases, the J end by 0 bases, with 15 bases between. The CDR3 totals 16 residues. Looked up from germline, CDR1 is SEHNR and CDR2 is FQNEAQ (reference sequence). Here the CDR3 reads CASSPWVYTSTDTQYF. In DNA form, the CDR3 reads TGTGCCAGCAGCCCTTGGGTGTATACTAGCACAGATACGCAGTATTTT.

This clonotype was detected a few times. At one of its ends the junction is not consistent with the germline gene, which may arise from a read error. This chain links TRBV27 with TRBJ2-7; D remains ambiguous. The CDR3 loop spans 13 amino acids. Germline CDR1 and CDR2: MNHEY and SMNVEV (reference sequence). CDR3 in amino acids: CASSLSQLDERYF. CDR3 nucleotides: TGTGCCAGCAGTTTATCTCAGTTAGACGAGCGGTACTTC.

This clonotype occurred a few times. CDR3 in DNA: TGCGCCAGCAGTGAGTGGGGGACAGGGAACACTGAAGCTTTCTTT. The encoded protein is CASSEWGTGNTEAFF. The J gene is TRBJ1-1, the V gene TRBV10-1; TRBD1 matches 8 bases. The CDR3 is 15 amino acids. Germline CDR1 reads WNHNN; CDR2 reads SYGVQD (reference sequence). The V gene end was trimmed by 1 base and the J gene end by 1 base; junction bases not matched to a gene: 2.

This clonotype was detected many times. This rearrangement joins TRBV20-1 to TRBJ2-1; D is undetermined. CDR1 and CDR2 from the germline V gene are DFQATT and SNEGSKA (reference sequence). The V end lost 3 bases, the J end lost 8 bases, and 17 bases lay between the germline ends. The CDR3 has 14 amino acids. The CDR3 sequence is CSARPVARYHEQFF. The CDR3 bases are TGCAGTGCTAGGCCCGTAGCTAGGTACCATGAGCAGTTCTTC.

This clonotype occurred many times. V gene TRBV15 combines with J gene TRBJ2-5; D call uncertain. V was shortened by 0 bases and J by 0 bases, with 8 bases between the two germline ends. CDR1 and CDR2 (germline): LNHNV, YYDKDF (reference sequence). The CDR3 loop spans 15 amino acids. For the CDR3, the DNA is TGTGCCACCAGCAGAGAAACGGCTTACCAAGAGACCCAGTACTTC. Amino acid sequence: CATSRETAYQETQYF.

The table lists this clonotype with many counts. The chain couples TRBV13 to TRBJ2-5; D gene unclear. This CDR3 region has 14 residues. Per the germline V gene, CDR1 is PRHDT and CDR2 is FYEKMQ (reference sequence). Trimming cost V 3 bases and J 7 bases, with 15 bases left between them. CDR3 bases: TGTGCCAGCAGCTTGATGGAACCTGAAGGGACCCAGTACTTC. Its translation: CASSLMEPEGTQYF.

Ten or more counts support this clonotype. The genes are TRBV7-9 and TRBJ2-5; TRBD2 agrees at 15 bases. V trimming: 2 bases; J trimming: 5 bases; junction bases outside the gene matches: 12. Germline V gene lookup returns CDR1 SEHNR and CDR2 FQNEAQ (reference sequence). This CDR3 spans 19 amino acids. CDR3 residues: CASSLSFGTSGRSGETQYF. The CDR3 nucleotides are TGTGCCAGCAGCTTATCATTCGGGACTAGCGGGAGGTCCGGGGAGACCCAGTACTTC.